A single sample gave rise to the 18 T cell receptor beta chains below, sequenced in a study of cytomegalovirus exposure and HLA in healthy donors. The PCR used 60 Vbeta and 13 Jbeta primers. Sequencing was performed with immunoSEQ multiplex PCR; in TCRdb, only in-frame clones are kept and a portion is missing. The data contain some 130,000 clones, roughly 71% of them singletons. Material for sequencing was PBMCs. These receptor sequences come from a man aged 25-40 years in good health and CMV-seronegative.

Of note for this clone: In the same sample, other DNA sequences code for this CDR3. In nucleotides, the CDR3 is TGTGCCAGCAGCGTAGACCGGCAAGAGACCCAGTACTTC. It is translated as CASSVDRQETQYF. The chain employs TRBV9 and TRBJ2-5; D not certain. Trimming stripped 0 bases from V and 2 bases from J, with 5 bases between. The CDR3 totals 13 residues. The V gene's germline CDR1 is SGDLS and CDR2 YYNGEE. Using reference TRBV9 and TRBJ2-5 for the parts outside the CDR3, the full variable domain is DSGVTQTPKHLITATGQRVTLRCSPRSGDLSVYWYQQSLDQGLQFLIQYYNGEERAKGNILERFSAQQFPDLHSELNLSSLELGDSALYFCASSVDRQETQYFGPGTRLLVL.

The CDR3 protein is CASSSPGGVDYGYTF. The CDR3 nucleotides read TGTGCCAGCAGTTCCCCAGGGGGCGTGGACTATGGCTACACCTTC. The rearrangement joins TRBV28 to TRBJ1-2, with 8 nucleotides matching TRBD1. CDR3 length: 15 amino acids. In germline, CDR1 is MDHEN, CDR2 SYDVKM. Unmatched junction bases numbered 7, after V lost 4 bases and J lost 3 bases.

J is TRBJ1-4 and V is TRBV4-2, with D perhaps matching TRBD1 (5 bases). Trimming removed 3 bases at V and 7 bases at J, with 9 bases between. CDR3 length: 13 amino acids. The germline gives CDR1 LGHNA, CDR2 YNFKEQ. The CDR3 spells CASSQGRGEKLFF. The CDR3 bases are TGTGCCAGCAGCCAGGGAAGGGGTGAAAAACTGTTTTTT.

This rearrangement joins TRBV2 to TRBJ1-1, with a tentative D call TRBD1 (5 bases). There are 13 residues in the CDR3. Trimming cost V 6 bases and J 3 bases, with 11 bases left between them. Germline V gene sequence: CDR1 SNHLY, CDR2 FYNNEI. The CDR3 loop reads CASRLGGDTEAFF. CDR3 bases: TGTGCCAGCAGACTGGGAGGGGACACTGAAGCTTTCTTT.

This chain joins TRBV28 and TRBJ1-2; no clear D. The germline V gene has CDR1 MDHEN and CDR2 SYDVKM. The V and J ends lost 2 bases and 5 bases respectively, with 6 bases between them. The CDR3 spans 12 residues. The CDR3 spells CASSLDRYGYTF. CDR3 DNA: TGTGCCAGCAGTTTAGATCGGTATGGCTACACCTTC.

Regarding this clone: This same CDR3 is encoded by further DNA sequences in the sample. The rearrangement uses TRBV5-1 and TRBJ2-6; TRBD1 is a possible D gene (5 bases). The CDR3 extends over 14 amino acids. V shed 8 bases and J shed 1 base, with 10 bases lying between them. Germline V gene data show CDR1 as SGHRS and CDR2 as YFSETQ. Here the CDR3 reads CASGDSSGANVLTF. The CDR3 nucleotides read TGCGCCAGTGGCGACAGTTCTGGGGCCAACGTCCTGACTTTC.

The rearrangement joins TRBV28 to TRBJ2-1; no firm D call. Per the germline V gene, CDR1 is MDHEN and CDR2 is SYDVKM. The CDR3 covers 12 residues. Trimming removed 2 bases at V and 7 bases at J, with 6 bases between. CDR3 sequence reads: CASSLQVNEQFF. CDR3 nucleotide sequence: TGTGCCAGCAGTTTACAGGTGAATGAGCAGTTCTTC.

The chain employs TRBV6-1 and TRBJ1-1, with 7 bases aligning to TRBD1. This CDR3 region has 14 residues. After removal of 7 bases from V and 1 base from J, the junction contained 6 bases not matched to a gene. CDR1 is MNHNS and CDR2 is SASEGT in the germline V gene. CDR3 DNA sequence: TGTGCCAGCACAAGGGACAGACCGAACACTGAAGCTTTCTTT. This codes for CASTRDRPNTEAFF.

This chain joins TRBV30 and TRBJ2-1; D is unclear. CDR1 is GTSNPN and CDR2 is SVGIG in the germline V gene (reference sequence). CDR3 length: 13 residues. The V gene lost 0 bases and the J gene lost 5 bases, with 8 bases spanning the gap. The CDR3 reads CAWSVWRNNEQFF. The CDR3 bases are TGTGCCTGGAGTGTTTGGCGGAACAATGAGCAGTTCTTC.

This clone was counted a few times. This sequence joins TRBV11-3 and TRBJ2-7; weak D call: TRBD2 (6 bases). Trimming shortened V by 5 bases and J by 6 bases, and 17 bases separated the two germline ends. The V gene's germline CDR1 is SGHNT and CDR2 YENEEA. The CDR3 consists of 14 residues. The CDR3 nucleotides are TGTGCCAGCAGCGTCCGGGACTCGTCTTCCGAGCAGTACTTC. Protein sequence: CASSVRDSSSEQYF.

Comments on this clone: Since no conserved phenylalanine or tryptophan closes the CDR3, a read error is the likely cause. The DNA is omitted, as the CDR3 cannot be located on it reliably, and the CDR3 follows TCRdb's listing. This sequence joins TRBV29-1 and TRBJ1-2; whether TRBD1, the table's D call, matches the DNA was not checked. The CDR3 has 12 amino acids, counting both end residues. The germline CDR1 and CDR2 sequences are SQVTM and ANQGSEA. This CDR3 is CSVGHDASAGLV.

This chain connects TRBV2 to TRBJ1-4; D gene ambiguous. Trimming stripped 7 bases from V and 4 bases from J, with 19 bases between. CDR1 and CDR2 from the germline V gene are SNHLY and FYNNEI. The CDR3 length is 16 residues. The CDR3 is CASTSKRVVLNEKLFF. The DNA for the CDR3 is TGTGCCAGCACCTCCAAGCGGGTAGTTCTTAATGAAAAACTGTTTTTT.

This clone was recorded a few times. The CDR3 nucleotides read TGCGCCAGCAGCTTGGCCGAGACAGCCGCCTACGAGCAGTACTTC. Translation gives CASSLAETAAYEQYF. The chain carries TRBV5-1 and TRBJ2-5; a weak D match, TRBD1 (5 bases). The end of the DNA fits TRBJ2-7 better, so the J call may be wrong. This CDR3 spans 15 amino acids. CDR1 SGHRS and CDR2 YFSETQ come from the germline V gene.

The genes are TRBV11-3 and TRBJ1-1, with TRBD1 matching 8 bases. The trim removed 6 bases at V and 4 bases at J, leaving 4 bases unmatched. Germline lookup yields CDR1 SGHNT and CDR2 YENEEA. The CDR3 covers 13 residues. The CDR3 protein is CASSFTGGTEAFF. The CDR3 nucleotides are TGTGCCAGCAGTTTTACAGGGGGCACTGAAGCTTTCTTT.

This clone occurred a few times. The chain carries TRBV5-1 and TRBJ1-2; 7 bases are shared with TRBD1. Germline assignment: CDR1 SGHRS and CDR2 YFSETQ. The CDR3 has 17 residues. The J segment lost 4 bases and the V segment lost 5 bases, leaving 17 bases of the junction unmatched. This chain's CDR3 is CASSTSWTDRAIYGYTF. DNA for the CDR3: TGCGCCAGCAGTACTTCATGGACCGACAGGGCAATCTATGGCTACACCTTC.

There are a few counts of this clone. The identical CDR3 is also encoded by other nucleotide sequences in the sample. The rearrangement joins TRBV29-1 to TRBJ2-5; D uncertain. The V gene lost 4 bases and the J gene lost 3 bases, with 9 bases spanning the gap. CDR3 length equals 12 residues. Germline CDR1 reads SQVTM; CDR2 reads ANQGSEA. DNA of the CDR3: TGCAGCGTTGTTGGCGGCGAAGAGACCCAGTACTTC. Its protein product is CSVVGGEETQYF.

This chain joins TRBV19 and TRBJ1-2, with 7 bases lining up with TRBD1. V shed 7 bases, J shed 8 bases, and the junction held 4 bases outside the gene matches. CDR1 and CDR2 (germline): LNHDA, SQIVND (reference sequence). CDR3 length equals 11 residues. The CDR3 protein is CASMTGSGYTF. CDR3 coding DNA: TGTGCCAGTATGACAGGGTCCGGCTACACCTTC.

V and J are TRBV7-2 and TRBJ2-5; no clear D. V was cut by 1 base and J by 2 bases, with 8 bases left in between. This CDR3 region has 14 residues. The V gene's germline CDR1 is SGHTA and CDR2 FQGNSA. The CDR3 is CASSLDQVQETQYF. CDR3 DNA sequence: TGTGCCAGCAGCTTAGATCAGGTACAAGAGACCCAGTACTTC.